This is a list of T cell receptor beta chains from one sample in a study of blood T cell repertoires in COVID-19. Only in-frame clones appear in the TCRdb table, and some are missing; sequencing was by immunoSEQ multiplex PCR. The data show 380,000 or so clones, with approximately 86% seen just once and roughly 7.1% held by the top ten. The specimen was peripheral blood. All receptors derive from a woman in her fifties or sixties with COVID-19, enrolled during active disease. The CDR3 runs from the conserved cysteine through the conserved F or W. The D gene is left open where the match is weak. Size tells how often a clone was seen (once, few, many) or the class of an expanded clone, and some rows leave it out.

V,size,D,J,CDR3,DNA
TRBV6-5,-,-,TRBJ2-7,CASSYPPGSQYF,TGTGCCAGCAGTTACCCACCGGGATCCCAGTACTTC
TRBV6-6,-,-,TRBJ1-2,CASTGDYGYTF,TGTGCCAGCACCGGGGACTATGGCTACACCTTC
TRBV9,-,TRBD1,TRBJ2-3,CASSVAPTGASTDTQYF,TGTGCCAGCAGCGTAGCTCCCACAGGGGCGAGCACAGATACGCAGTATTTT
TRBV19,-,-,TRBJ1-2,CASSNLLQVNANYGYTF,TGTGCCAGTAGCAACCTTCTACAGGTAAACGCTAACTATGGCTACACCTTC
TRBV5-1,-,-,TRBJ2-1,CASSALVPEGNEQFF,TGCGCCAGCAGCGCCCTCGTCCCCGAGGGCAATGAGCAGTTCTTC
TRBV10-3,-,-,TRBJ1-1,CAISESGITNTEAFF,TGTGCCATCAGTGAGTCCGGGATTACGAACACTGAAGCTTTCTTT
TRBV27,few,TRBD1,TRBJ2-1,CASSLFPDRVYNEQFF,TGTGCCAGCAGTTTATTCCCGGACAGGGTCTACAATGAGCAGTTCTTC
TRBV29-1,-,-,TRBJ1-4,CSVEDAGERLFF,TGCAGCGTTGAAGATGCGGGGGAAAGACTGTTTTTT
TRBV10-3,-,TRBD1,TRBJ2-7,CAISAGQAYEQYF,TGTGCCATCAGTGCGGGACAGGCCTACGAGCAGTACTTC
TRBV27,-,-,TRBJ2-7,CASSVISGSYEQYF,TGTGCCAGCAGTGTAATCTCGGGCTCCTACGAGCAGTACTTC
TRBV10-1,-,TRBD2,TRBJ2-7,CASSEGTSPYEQYF,TGCGCCAGCAGCGAAGGGACTAGCCCCTACGAGCAGTACTTC
TRBV19,-,TRBD1,TRBJ1-5,CATRGQANQPQHF,TGTGCCACTAGAGGACAGGCAAATCAGCCCCAGCATTTT
TRBV5-4,once,TRBD1,TRBJ2-4,CASSQLYGTGENIQYF,TGTGCCAGCAGCCAGCTATATGGGACAGGGGAAAACATTCAGTACTTC
TRBV5-6,-,TRBD1,TRBJ1-2,CASSPTGDYGYTF,TGTGCCAGCAGCCCGACAGGGGACTATGGCTACACCTTC
TRBV5-1,-,TRBD1,TRBJ1-2,CASTETGDNYGYTF,TGCGCCAGCACCGAGACAGGGGACAACTATGGCTACACCTTC
TRBV14,once,-,TRBJ1-6,CASSQDPYLGNSPLHF,TGTGCCAGCAGCCAAGACCCTTATCTCGGGAATTCACCCCTCCACTTT
TRBV7-9,-,-,TRBJ1-4,CASNPGGGNNEKLFF,TGTGCCAGCAACCCTGGCGGAGGAAATAATGAAAAACTGTTTTTT
TRBV30,-,TRBD1,TRBJ1-5,CAWSFSGTGGQPQHF,TGTGCCTGGAGTTTCTCCGGGACAGGGGGACAGCCCCAGCATTTT
TRBV12-3/TRBV12-4,-,-,TRBJ2-3,CASSPDTDTQYF,TGTGCCAGCAGCCCAGACACAGATACGCAGTATTTT
TRBV5-1,-,TRBD1,TRBJ2-1,CASTRQGAINNEQFF,TGCGCCAGCACCCGACAGGGGGCCATAAACAATGAGCAGTTCTTC
TRBV12-5,few,-,TRBJ1-2,CASSLGLNYGYTF,TGTGCTAGTTCCCTGGGACTTAACTATGGCTACACCTTC
TRBV7-2,-,TRBD2,TRBJ2-1,CASNLKAGGLNEQFF,TGTGCCAGCAACTTAAAGGCGGGGGGCCTAAATGAGCAGTTCTTC
TRBV23-1,-,-,TRBJ2-7,CASSQPRQPHYEQYF,TGCGCCAGCAGTCAACCGCGACAGCCGCACTACGAGCAGTACTTC
TRBV9,once,TRBD1,TRBJ1-4,CASTGTGANEKLFF,TGTGCCAGCACGGGGACAGGGGCGAATGAAAAACTGTTTTTT
TRBV11-1,-,TRBD2,TRBJ2-7,CASSLSRGGGEQYF,TGTGCCAGCAGCTTATCTCGGGGGGGCGGCGAGCAGTACTTC
TRBV19,-,-,TRBJ1-6,CASNRLVDSPLHF,TGTGCCAGTAATCGACTGGTCGATTCACCCCTCCACTTT